Sequencing of this TCR beta chain was carried out in a study of shared clonotypes between healthy human individuals (dated by TCRdb to 2018 to 2021). Some background on the complete study: The cohort comprised a couple of women and a few men aged 18 to 49 years. The study deeply sequenced blood TCR repertoires of about five healthy adults to estimate repertoire size and the extent of clonotype sharing between individuals. For each donor, CD4 naive and CD4 memory were each given three plates, CD8 naive was given two plates, and CD8 memory was given one plate. To increase sequencing depth and limit assay-specific biases, different laboratories used diverse techniques to prepare libraries and sequence TCR repertoires. Per donor, leukapheresis produced somewhere between about 0.94 and 9.5 billion PBMCs.

This clone has only a few counts. Which antigen it targets is not known. One base away there is no much larger clone; base qualities are not given. The donors were healthy, HIV-negative adults who had no recently reported acute infections or vaccinations. All donors were Caucasian adults living in Nashville, Tennessee, USA. CD4+ T cells were enriched through magnetic negative selection, after which naive cells were positively selected on CD45RA and the remaining negative fraction served as the memory subset. Blood was obtained by leukapheresis, after which PBMCs were separated by Ficoll-Histopaque density gradient centrifugation and cryopreserved in liquid nitrogen vapor phase. Purity and quantity of every magnetically sorted T cell population were checked by analytical flow cytometry. From each sorted fraction, genomic DNA was isolated and quantified by UV absorbance on a Nanodrop 2000c. TCR CDR3 regions were amplified from genomic DNA by multiplex PCR using the deep immunoSEQ assay. For each cell subset, the extracted genomic DNA was distributed evenly across all wells of several immunoSEQ 96-well plates, and each plate served as one replicate. For sorted subsets, roughly 190 ng of genomic DNA, equivalent to some 30,000 T cell genomes, went into each replicate PCR. The purified libraries were quantified using a Qubit 3.0 fluorometer, sized with a Bioanalyzer 2100, and then quantified again using the KAPA Library Quantification kit. Each immunoSEQ 96-well plate was sequenced on its own single-read 150-cycle Illumina NextSeq 550 flow cell. The authors' analysis ran thus. The immunoSEQ output contained only junctional sequences without quality scores, so filtering could not match that applied to full-length reads. To assign V/J genes and CDR3, sequences were annotated against IMGT germline references using PyIR, a Python wrapper for IgBLAST v1.9. Reads were removed for weak V/J assignments (E-value above 1e-6), missing CDR3, stop codons, out-of-frame junctions, or ambiguous translated residues. V3J clonotypes were defined as sequences sharing an identical inferred V gene, J gene, and CDR3 amino acid sequence. The percentage overlap between two repertoires was calculated by dividing the number of shared unique clonotypes by the size of the smaller repertoire. Three approaches were used to assess repertoire richness: RTK rarefaction, the Chao1 estimator, and Recon v2.1 estimates of unobserved clonotypes. For all TCRbeta clonotypes obtained by the gDNA method from several donors, generation probabilities were computed with OLGA. TCRdb provides this immuneACCESS table in a form limited to in-frame rearrangements. Some clones are lacking; in checked studies, under half of them reflect an unresolved V gene, and why the rest are absent is not known. V and J calls and clone size are those listed in that table; D and trimming were worked out from the DNA. The sample contains about 1.1 million clones, 70% to 85% of them found a single time. 0.85% to 1% of the sample lies in the top ten.

The research as a whole found: When a few donors were compared, the shared fraction of clonotypes was about 5.2% for naive CD4, 3.5% for naive CD8, more than 2% for memory CD4, and approximately 0.4% for memory CD8. Based on pairwise subsampling, the degree of clonotype sharing among donors was expected to be affected by sequencing depth. Rarefaction of sorted-subset datasets indicated incomplete sequencing despite the large sequencing depth. Naive subsets generally had larger estimated clonotype richness than memory subsets. The genetic and exposure-history diversity represented was limited by the small number of donors. Sampling was restricted to blood, and TCR repertoires in tissues likely differ from the TCR repertoires found in blood. Higher generation probabilities were observed for clonotypes shared by all four sorted-subset donors than for non-shared clonotypes.

CDR1 SGHVS and CDR2 FQNEAQ are derived from the germline V gene. The CDR3, cysteine through phenylalanine, is 18 amino acids long. Just the 54-base CDR3 DNA is kept, in frame starting at base 1. V has 5 bases trimmed and J has 8 bases trimmed; junction bases matching no gene number 17. Sequenced sample: memory CD4+ T cells from PBMCs. The cell subset or site label, as the study defines it: CD45RA-negative fraction. This clonotype originated in a young man in good health. Some clones in this sample may be carry-over from other donors' samples. This chain is built from TRBV7-8 and TRBJ2-2, and 10 bases in between align with TRBD2. The nucleotide sequence reads as follows: TGTGCCAGCAGCCCGCTAGCGGGAGATTTTGTGGTTTCGGGGGAGCTGTTTTTT. Its amino acids are CASSPLAGDFVVSGELFF.